This T cell receptor (beta chain) is drawn from a study of T cells in Graves' hyperthyroidism and ophthalmopathy. Study-level points and caveats: Among clonotypes expanded in thyroid above 0.001, most were also found in blood.

Researchers took RNA transcripts and amplified the TCR beta CDR3 regions from them. HTBI primers were used for first-round RT-PCR of the TCR CDR3. A single record per CDR3 protein comes from TCRdb applying MiXCR to the multiplex PCR reads. The profile shows about 47,000 distinct CDR3 sequences, approximately 58% of them singletons. This clonotype has just a few counts. Its matching antigen is unknown. Exclusion criteria comprised uncontrolled infection, other autoimmune disease, pregnancy or lactation. This clonotype was obtained from a man younger than 30 with Graves' hyperthyroidism. The sample taken for sequencing was peripheral blood or thyroid tissue (not recorded which).

The chain's CDR3 is CASSLSAGEFYEQYF. DNA for the CDR3: TGTGCCAGCAGTTTATCGGCTGGGGAGTTCTACGAGCAGTACTTC. The chain links TRBV27 to TRBJ2-7, with D possibly TRBD2 on 5 matching bases. Trimming took off 0 bases at V and 3 bases at J, with 12 bases between the two ends. The CDR3 consists of 15 residues. Looked up from germline, CDR1 is MNHEY and CDR2 is SMNVEV (reference sequence).